The rows below give T cell receptor beta chains drawn from one sample of a study of T cell repertoires in ileal Crohn's disease. Assay used: immunoSEQ multiplex PCR; TCRdb lists only in-frame clones, some missing. Of about 11,000 clones in the sample, about four fifths were seen once. The sample taken for sequencing was ileal tissue. Every receptor here comes from an adult with Crohn's disease. Both conserved end residues are part of each CDR3. The order of the fields is clone size, D gene, CDR3 length, J gene, V gene, CDR3 DNA, CDR3 protein. The D gene is left open where the match is weak. Size is omitted from some rows. Given values are once, few, many or a class for expanded clones.

. . 12 TRBJ2-7 TRBV12-5 TGTGCTAGCTCCAGGGATTCCTACGAGCAGTACTTC CASSRDSYEQYF
. . 16 TRBJ1-3 TRBV10-3 TGTGCCATCAGTGAGTCCGTGGGGAGCGATGGAAACACCATATATTTT CAISESVGSDGNTIYF
once . 16 TRBJ2-3 TRBV5-1 TGCGCCAGCAGCTTTGTAACGGGGGTGATCACAGATACGCAGTATTTT CASSFVTGVITDTQYF
. . 14 TRBJ2-5 TRBV6-6 TGTGCCAGCAGTTACGGCGGTTGGCAGGAGACCCAGTACTTC CASSYGGWQETQYF
. . 17 TRBJ2-1 TRBV1 TGCACCAGCAGCCAAGTCAGGTTAGCGGGGGGGCAGGATGAGCAGTTCTTC CTSSQVRLAGGQDEQFF
. TRBD1 15 TRBJ2-1 TRBV28 TGTGCCAGCAGACCCGGGACAGGGGAAAGAAATGAGCAGTTCTTC CASRPGTGERNEQFF
. TRBD1 13 TRBJ2-3 TRBV29-1 TGCAGCGTTCCCCAACAGGGGACAGATACGCAGTATTTT CSVPQQGTDTQYF
. . 14 TRBJ2-7 TRBV9 TGTGCCAGCAGCGCGGGGAGCTTTACCTACGAGCAGTACTTC CASSAGSFTYEQYF
. TRBD1 14 TRBJ1-1 TRBV28 TGTGCCAGCAAGTCGGGACAGGGGAACACTGAAGCTTTCTTT CASKSGQGNTEAFF
. TRBD2 16 TRBJ2-1 TRBV5-5 TGTGCCAGCAGCTTAGGGGAGGGTTACAATTACAATGAGCAGTTCTTC CASSLGEGYNYNEQFF
. TRBD1 15 TRBJ1-1 TRBV2 TGTGCCAGCAGTTTACGGACAGGGAGGAACACTGAAGCTTTCTTT CASSLRTGRNTEAFF
. . 15 TRBJ1-6 TRBV7-2 TGTGCCAGCAGCCCCACCGGGGGGACTAATTCACCCCTCCACTTT CASSPTGGTNSPLHF
. . 13 TRBJ2-1 TRBV29-1 TGCAGCGCTATAACTAACTTTCACAATGAGCAGTTCTTC CSAITNFHNEQFF
. . 14 TRBJ1-5 TRBV6-6 TGTGCCAGCAGTTTACCGGGACTATATCAGCCCCAGCATTTT CASSLPGLYQPQHF
. . 16 TRBJ1-1 TRBV7-9 TGTGCCAGCAGCTCTCTCATAACAGAAGTAAACACTGAAGCTTTCTTT CASSSLITEVNTEAFF
. . 14 TRBJ2-2 TRBV7-9 TGTGCCAGCAGCTTCGCCGCCGGGACAGGGGAGCTGTTTTTT CASSFAAGTGELFF
. TRBD2 14 TRBJ2-3 TRBV11-2 TGTGCCAGCAGCTCTAGCGGGGGCCCAGATACGCAGTATTTT CASSSSGGPDTQYF
. . 16 TRBJ1-5 TRBV4-1 TGCGCCAGCAGCCCACTCCACAGGGAAGGCAATCAGCCCCAGCATTTT CASSPLHREGNQPQHF
. TRBD2 16 TRBJ2-3 TRBV2 TGTGCCAGCAGTTTCCGGGCTAGCGGGGGGAGAGATACGCAGTATTTT CASSFRASGGRDTQYF
. . 15 TRBJ1-2 TRBV7-9 TGTGCCAGCAGCTTCGCCGAAGGGGCAGACTATGGCTACACCTTC CASSFAEGADYGYTF
. TRBD1 15 TRBJ1-5 TRBV27 TGTGCCAGCAGGGCCGGGACAGTAAGCAATCAGCCCCAGCATTTT CASRAGTVSNQPQHF
once TRBD1 17 TRBJ2-1 TRBV11-2 TGTGCCAGCAGCTTAGGTTGGGACAGGGGGCGTCGAAATGAGCAGTTCTTC CASSLGWDRGRRNEQFF
once . 13 TRBJ1-5 TRBV30 TGTGCCTGGACAAGGGGGAGCAATCAGCCCCAGCATTTT CAWTRGSNQPQHF
. . 19 TRBJ2-1 TRBV21-1 TGTGCCAGCAGCCACGAGAAGACTACCGGTGACTTTCTCCTCCATGAGCAGTTCTTC CASSHEKTTGDFLLHEQFF
. TRBD1 15 TRBJ1-4 TRBV28 TGTGCCAGCAGAACGACAGGGGGCACTAATGAAAAACTGTTTTTT CASRTTGGTNEKLFF
. . 11 TRBJ1-2 TRBV7-6 TGTGCCGCGGGGGGCAACTATGGCTACACCTTC CAAGGNYGYTF
. . 14 TRBJ1-3 TRBV7-9 TGTGCCAGCAGCTTCAGCGCTTCTGGAAACACCATATATTTT CASSFSASGNTIYF
. . 14 TRBJ1-2 TRBV5-1 TGCGCCAGCAGCTTGGGTGGGCCCAACTATGGCTACACCTTC CASSLGGPNYGYTF
. . 12 TRBJ2-7 TRBV11-3 TGTGCCAGCAGCTTTCGAGGGAGCGAGCAGTACTTC CASSFRGSEQYF
. . 13 TRBJ1-6 TRBV6-1 TGTGCCAGCAGTGACAGGGATAATTCACCCCTCCACTTT CASSDRDNSPLHF
. TRBD1 14 TRBJ1-1 TRBV6-5 TGTGCCAGCAGTCAAGGGACAGGGGGCACTGAAGCTTTCTTT CASSQGTGGTEAFF
. TRBD1 14 TRBJ1-4 TRBV18 TGTGCCAGCGCGCGGGGACAGGGAGGTGAAAAACTGTTTTTT CASARGQGGEKLFF
once . 16 TRBJ2-3 TRBV5-1 TGCGCCAGCAGCTTGGGCCTGGGGGAGGGCACAGATACGCAGTATTTT CASSLGLGEGTDTQYF
. . 15 TRBJ1-3 TRBV5-1 TGCGCCAGCAGCTTGGGTGAGAGCTCTGGAAACACCATATATTTT CASSLGESSGNTIYF
. TRBD1 16 TRBJ2-7 TRBV5-1 TGCGCCAGCAGCCCGCCCACCGGGACAGGGGGCTACGAGCAGTACTTC CASSPPTGTGGYEQYF
. TRBD1 15 TRBJ2-3 TRBV5-1 TGCGCCAGCAGCCGCGGACAGGGGTTAACAGATACGCAGTATTTT CASSRGQGLTDTQYF
. TRBD1 15 TRBJ2-7 TRBV5-1 TGCGCCAGCAGCCATTCCGGGACAGGGGGAGACGAGCAGTACTTC CASSHSGTGGDEQYF
. TRBD1 15 TRBJ1-1 TRBV9 TGTGCCAGCAGCGCTGGGGGACAGGGGGGACGGGAAGCTTTCTTT CASSAGGQGGREAFF
. . 14 TRBJ1-1 TRBV2 TGTGCCAGCAGTGTACAGGGTGGGAACACTGAAGCTTTCTTT CASSVQGGNTEAFF
. . 14 TRBJ1-2 TRBV6-6 TGTGCCAGCGGAATGGGTAGTAGGGGTTATGGCTACACCTTC CASGMGSRGYGYTF
. . 15 TRBJ1-1 TRBV7-9 TGTGCCAGCAGGAGGACTTACGGTTTGAACACTGAAGCTTTCTTT CASRRTYGLNTEAFF
. . 14 TRBJ1-3 TRBV6-6 TGTGCCAGCACCCCACCCAGGGGACGGAACACCATATATTTT CASTPPRGRNTIYF
. . 15 TRBJ1-6 TRBV9 TGTGCCAGCAGCGTAGGGGACTGGATCAATTCAAACCTCCACTTT CASSVGDWINSNLHF
. TRBD1 15 TRBJ2-2 TRBV27 TGTGCCAGCAGTTCCACAGGGGTTCCCACCGGGGAGCTGTTTTTT CASSSTGVPTGELFF
. . 17 TRBJ2-6 TRBV7-7 TGTGCCAGCAGCAAGACAGCGTTTGGAGCTGGGGCCAACGTCCTGACTTTC CASSKTAFGAGANVLTF
. TRBD1 15 TRBJ1-3 TRBV5-6 TGTGCCAGCAGCTTGGGACAGGGGACGGGGAACACCATATATTTT CASSLGQGTGNTIYF
. . 14 TRBJ1-2 TRBV4-2 TGTGCCAGCAGCCAAGACTTGGGACAATTTGGCTACACCTTC CASSQDLGQFGYTF
. TRBD1 15 TRBJ2-2 TRBV5-1 TGCGCCAGCATCAAGGGGGCCGCGAACACCGGGGAGCTGTTTTTT CASIKGAANTGELFF
. TRBD2 13 TRBJ2-3 TRBV11-2 TGTGCCAGCAGCATGGGACTAGTTGATACGCAGTATTTT CASSMGLVDTQYF
. TRBD2 14 TRBJ2-3 TRBV19 TGTGCCAGCTCGCCAGCGGGGCCGACAGATACGCAGTATTTT CASSPAGPTDTQYF
. . 16 TRBJ1-5 TRBV2 TGTGCCAGCAGTAGAGGTGGCGGGGGTGTACATCAGCCCCAGCATTTT CASSRGGGGVHQPQHF
once TRBD1 14 TRBJ1-1 TRBV5-1 TGCGCCAGCAGCCAAGGGACAGGGGTTACTGAAGCTTTCTTT CASSQGTGVTEAFF
. . 13 TRBJ2-3 TRBV5-1 TGCGCCAGCAGTAGGGGTGGCACAGATACGCAGTATTTT CASSRGGTDTQYF
. TRBD1 15 TRBJ1-4 TRBV7-8 TGTGCCAGCAGCCCAAATACAGGGGCTAATGAAAAACTGTTTTTT CASSPNTGANEKLFF